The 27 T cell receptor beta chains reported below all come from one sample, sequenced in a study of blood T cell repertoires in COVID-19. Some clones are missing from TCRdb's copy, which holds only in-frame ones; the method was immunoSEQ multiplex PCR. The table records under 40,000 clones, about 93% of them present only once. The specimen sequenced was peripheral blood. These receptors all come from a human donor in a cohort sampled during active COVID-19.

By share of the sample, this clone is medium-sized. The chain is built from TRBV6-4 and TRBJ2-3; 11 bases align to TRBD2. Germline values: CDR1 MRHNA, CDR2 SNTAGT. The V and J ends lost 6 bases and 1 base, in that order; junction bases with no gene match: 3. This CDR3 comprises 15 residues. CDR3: CASRTTSGGTDTQYF. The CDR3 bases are TGTGCCAGCAGGACGACTAGCGGGGGCACAGATACGCAGTATTTT.

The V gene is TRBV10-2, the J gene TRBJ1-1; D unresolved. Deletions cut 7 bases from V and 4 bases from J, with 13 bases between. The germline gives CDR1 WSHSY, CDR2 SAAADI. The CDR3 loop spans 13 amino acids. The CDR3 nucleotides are TGCGCCAGCACTCTCAAGAACAGCACTGAAGCTTTCTTT. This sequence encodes CASTLKNSTEAFF.

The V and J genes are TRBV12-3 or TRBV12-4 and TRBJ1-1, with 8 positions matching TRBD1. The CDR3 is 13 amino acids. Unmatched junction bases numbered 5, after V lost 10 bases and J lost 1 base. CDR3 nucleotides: TGTGCCACCCAGGGACAGGCGAACACTGAAGCTTTCTTT. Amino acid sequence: CATQGQANTEAFF.

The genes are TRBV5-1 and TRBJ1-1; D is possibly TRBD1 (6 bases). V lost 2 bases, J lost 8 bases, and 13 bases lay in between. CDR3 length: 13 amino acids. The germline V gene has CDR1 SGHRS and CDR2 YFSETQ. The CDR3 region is CASSLPGQPEAFF. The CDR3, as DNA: TGCGCCAGCAGCTTACCAGGACAGCCCGAAGCTTTCTTT.

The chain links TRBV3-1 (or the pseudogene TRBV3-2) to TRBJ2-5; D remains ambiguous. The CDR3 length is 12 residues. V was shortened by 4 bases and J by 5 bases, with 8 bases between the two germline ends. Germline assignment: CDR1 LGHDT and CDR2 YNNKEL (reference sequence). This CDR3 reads CASSRGTETQYF. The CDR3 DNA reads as TGTGCCAGCAGCCGAGGAACGGAGACCCAGTACTTC.

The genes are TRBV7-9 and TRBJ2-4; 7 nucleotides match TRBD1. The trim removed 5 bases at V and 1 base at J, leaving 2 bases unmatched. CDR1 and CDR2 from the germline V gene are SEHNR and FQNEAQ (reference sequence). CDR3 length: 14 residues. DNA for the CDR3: TGTGCCAGCAGCCCACAGGGGGCCAAAAACATTCAGTACTTC. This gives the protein CASSPQGAKNIQYF.

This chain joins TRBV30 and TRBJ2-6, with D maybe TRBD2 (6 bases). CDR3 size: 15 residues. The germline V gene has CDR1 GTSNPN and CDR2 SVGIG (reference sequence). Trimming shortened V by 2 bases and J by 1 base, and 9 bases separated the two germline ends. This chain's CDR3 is CAWSSRGSGANVLTF. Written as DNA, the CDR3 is TGTGCCTGGAGTTCTCGGGGGTCTGGGGCCAACGTCCTGACTTTC.

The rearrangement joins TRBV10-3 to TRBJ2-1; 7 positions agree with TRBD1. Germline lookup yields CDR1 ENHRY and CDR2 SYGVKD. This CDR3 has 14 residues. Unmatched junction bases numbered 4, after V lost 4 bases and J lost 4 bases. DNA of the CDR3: TGTGCCATCAGTGGGGACAGTGATTACAATGAGCAGTTCTTC. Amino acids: CAISGDSDYNEQFF.

CDR3 in amino acids: CAWNVGSGNTIYF. DNA for the CDR3: TGTGCCTGGAATGTCGGTTCTGGAAACACCATATATTTT. This chain connects TRBV30 to TRBJ1-3; no definite D call. The germline V gene encodes CDR1 GTSNPN and CDR2 SVGIG (reference sequence). V dropped 4 bases and J dropped 1 base, with 8 bases sitting between them. The CDR3 is 13 residues long.

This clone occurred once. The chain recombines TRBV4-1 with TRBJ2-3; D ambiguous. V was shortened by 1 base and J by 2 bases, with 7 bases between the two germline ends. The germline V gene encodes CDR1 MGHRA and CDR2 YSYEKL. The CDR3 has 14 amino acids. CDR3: CASSQGGTTDTQYF. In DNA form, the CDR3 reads TGCGCCAGCAGCCAAGGAGGAACCACAGATACGCAGTATTTT.

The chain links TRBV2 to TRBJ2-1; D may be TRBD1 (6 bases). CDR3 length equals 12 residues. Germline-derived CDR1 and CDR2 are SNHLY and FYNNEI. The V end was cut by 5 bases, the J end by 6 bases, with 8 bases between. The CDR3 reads CASSQDSNEQFF. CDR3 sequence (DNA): TGTGCCAGCAGTCAGGACAGCAATGAGCAGTTCTTC.

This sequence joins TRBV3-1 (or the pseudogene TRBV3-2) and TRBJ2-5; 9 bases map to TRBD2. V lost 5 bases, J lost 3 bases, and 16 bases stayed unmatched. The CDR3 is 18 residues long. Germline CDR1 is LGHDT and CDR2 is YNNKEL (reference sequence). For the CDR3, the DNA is TGTGCCAGCAGCTCACAACTAACGAGACTAGCGGAAGAAGAGACCCAGTACTTC. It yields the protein CASSSQLTRLAEEETQYF.

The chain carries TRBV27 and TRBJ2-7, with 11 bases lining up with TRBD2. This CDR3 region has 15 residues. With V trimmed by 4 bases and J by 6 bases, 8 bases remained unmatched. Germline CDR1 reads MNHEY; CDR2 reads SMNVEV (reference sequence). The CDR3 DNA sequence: TGTGCCAGCAGTTCCACTAGCGGGAGATTTTCCGAGCAGTACTTC. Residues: CASSSTSGRFSEQYF.

As DNA, the CDR3 is TGTGCCAGCAGTCCACTACAGGCCAACGGGCCATATGGCTACACCTTC. Translation gives CASSPLQANGPYGYTF. V is TRBV27 and J is TRBJ1-2; TRBD1 is a possible D gene (5 bases). With 5 bases removed from V and 5 bases from J, the gap between germline ends came to 21 bases. The germline CDR1 and CDR2 sequences are MNHEY and SMNVEV (reference sequence). This CDR3 is built from 16 residues.

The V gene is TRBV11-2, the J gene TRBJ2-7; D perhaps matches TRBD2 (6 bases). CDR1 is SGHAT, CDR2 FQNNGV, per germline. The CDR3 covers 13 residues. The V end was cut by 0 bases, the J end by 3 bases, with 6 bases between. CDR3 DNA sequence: TGTGCCAGCAGCTTAGACGGGAGCTACGAGCAGTACTTC. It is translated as CASSLDGSYEQYF.

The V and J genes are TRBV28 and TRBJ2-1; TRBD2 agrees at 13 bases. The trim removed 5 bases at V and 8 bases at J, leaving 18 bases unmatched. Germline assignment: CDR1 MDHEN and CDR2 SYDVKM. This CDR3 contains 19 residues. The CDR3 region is CASSTGRLAGGIHPYEQFF. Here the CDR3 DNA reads TGTGCCAGCAGTACAGGGAGACTAGCGGGGGGCATACATCCGTATGAGCAGTTCTTC.

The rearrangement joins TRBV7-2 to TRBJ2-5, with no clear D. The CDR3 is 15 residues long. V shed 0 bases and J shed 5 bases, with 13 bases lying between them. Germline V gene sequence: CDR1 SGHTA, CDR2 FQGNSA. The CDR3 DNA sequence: TGTGCCAGCAGCTTAGCTGATGTGACAACCGAGACCCAGTACTTC. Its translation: CASSLADVTTETQYF.

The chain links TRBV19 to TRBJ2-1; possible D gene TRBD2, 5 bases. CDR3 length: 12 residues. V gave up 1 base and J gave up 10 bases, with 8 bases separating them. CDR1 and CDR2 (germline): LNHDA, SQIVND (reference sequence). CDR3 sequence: CASSIVTGEQFF. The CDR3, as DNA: TGTGCCAGTAGTATAGTGACGGGGGAGCAGTTCTTC.

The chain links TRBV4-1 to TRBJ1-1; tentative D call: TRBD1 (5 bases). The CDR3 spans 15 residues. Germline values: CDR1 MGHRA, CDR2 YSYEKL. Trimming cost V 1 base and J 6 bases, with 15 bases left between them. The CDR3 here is CASSQGYRGGAEAFF. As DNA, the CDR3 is TGCGCCAGCAGCCAAGGTTATAGGGGAGGGGCTGAAGCTTTCTTT.

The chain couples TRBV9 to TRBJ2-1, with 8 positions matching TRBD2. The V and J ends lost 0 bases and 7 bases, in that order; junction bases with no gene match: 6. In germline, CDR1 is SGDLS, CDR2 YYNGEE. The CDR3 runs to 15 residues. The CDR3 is CASSVDGGAPNEQFF. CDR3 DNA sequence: TGTGCCAGCAGCGTAGACGGGGGGGCCCCAAATGAGCAGTTCTTC.

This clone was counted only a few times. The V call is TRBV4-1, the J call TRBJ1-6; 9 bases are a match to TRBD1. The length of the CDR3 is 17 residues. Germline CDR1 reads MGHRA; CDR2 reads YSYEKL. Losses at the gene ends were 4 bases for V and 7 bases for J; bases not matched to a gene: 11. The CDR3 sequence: CASSRGFTGGGNSPLHF. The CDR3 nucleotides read TGCGCCAGCAGCCGCGGATTTACAGGGGGCGGGAATTCACCCCTCCACTTT.

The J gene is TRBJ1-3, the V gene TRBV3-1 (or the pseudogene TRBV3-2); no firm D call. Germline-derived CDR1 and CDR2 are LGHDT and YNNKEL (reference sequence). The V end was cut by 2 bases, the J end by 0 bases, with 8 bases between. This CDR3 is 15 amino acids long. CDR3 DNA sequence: TGTGCCAGCAGCCAATACACGGGCTCTGGAAACACCATATATTTT. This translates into CASSQYTGSGNTIYF.

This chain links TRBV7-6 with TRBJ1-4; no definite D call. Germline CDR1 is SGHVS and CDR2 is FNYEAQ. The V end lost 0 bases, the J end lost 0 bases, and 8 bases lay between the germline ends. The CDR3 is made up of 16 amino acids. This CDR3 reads CASSLAQLATNEKLFF. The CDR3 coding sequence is TGTGCCAGCAGCTTAGCTCAGCTAGCAACTAATGAAAAACTGTTTTTT.

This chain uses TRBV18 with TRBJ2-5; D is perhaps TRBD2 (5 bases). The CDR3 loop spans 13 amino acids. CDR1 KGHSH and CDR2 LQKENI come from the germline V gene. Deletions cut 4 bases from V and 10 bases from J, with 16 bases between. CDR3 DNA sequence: TGTGCCAGCTCACACCGGGAACCTACTAACCAGTACTTC. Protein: CASSHREPTNQYF.

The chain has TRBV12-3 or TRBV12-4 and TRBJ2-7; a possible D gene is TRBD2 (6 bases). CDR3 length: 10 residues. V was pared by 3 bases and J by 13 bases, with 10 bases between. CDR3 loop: CASSLGLLYV. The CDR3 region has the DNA TGTGCCAGCAGTTTGGGACTCCTATACGTC.

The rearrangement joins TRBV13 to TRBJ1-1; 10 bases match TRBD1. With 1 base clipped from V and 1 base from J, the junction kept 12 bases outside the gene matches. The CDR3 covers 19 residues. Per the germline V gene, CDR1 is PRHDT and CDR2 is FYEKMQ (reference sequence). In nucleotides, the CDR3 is TGTGCCAGCAGCTTAGCTATTTCGGACAGGGGGAGAGGGAACACTGAAGCTTTCTTT. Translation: CASSLAISDRGRGNTEAFF.

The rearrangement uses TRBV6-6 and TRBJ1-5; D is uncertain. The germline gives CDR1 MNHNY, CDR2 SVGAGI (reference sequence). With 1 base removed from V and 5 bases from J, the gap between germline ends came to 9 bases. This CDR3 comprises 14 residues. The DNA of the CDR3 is TGTGCCAGCAGTTACTATACGGGAGATCAGCCCCAGCATTTT. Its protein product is CASSYYTGDQPQHF.